The 11 T cell receptor beta chains below were found in one sample sequenced in a study of Ad26.COV2.S vaccination and SARS-CoV-2 variants. The repertoire was sequenced with immunoSEQ multiplex PCR; TCRdb's copy has only in-frame clones and lacks some. The profile shows some 390,000 clones, around nine tenths of them singletons. Documented treatment: around 19 received Ad26.COV2.S at low or high dose, single or two shots; several received placebo; per-sample allocation not given. It was on day 63 after the first vaccine or placebo injection that samples were taken. The material was peripheral blood, obtained in a trial of Ad26.COV2.S vaccine versus placebo. Every receptor here comes from a person aged 18-65 years who received the Ad26.COV2.S COVID-19 vaccine or a placebo.

The V and J genes are TRBV2 and TRBJ1-2; 7 positions agree with TRBD1. This CDR3 is built from 14 residues. V lost 3 bases, J lost 6 bases, and 7 bases stayed unmatched. Germline-derived CDR1 and CDR2 are SNHLY and FYNNEI. The CDR3 is CASSESDRRDGYTF. The CDR3 DNA reads as TGTGCCAGCAGTGAGTCGGACAGGAGGGATGGCTACACCTTC.

The CDR3 region is CASSLTQGRQETQYF. DNA of the CDR3: TGTGCCAGCTCACTAACACAGGGGAGGCAAGAGACCCAGTACTTC. The chain joins TRBV18 to TRBJ2-5, with D possibly matching TRBD1 (7 bases). Trimming shortened V by 4 bases and J by 2 bases, and 14 bases separated the two germline ends. There are 15 residues in the CDR3. CDR1 and CDR2 (germline): KGHSH, LQKENI.

The rearrangement links TRBV29-1 to TRBJ2-7; D gene uncertain. Germline V gene data show CDR1 as SQVTM and CDR2 as ANQGSEA. V lost 1 base and J lost 4, with 8 bases in between. The CDR3 loop spans 12 amino acids. CDR3 in DNA: TGCAGCGTTGAAGTCGGCCTTTACGAGCAGTACTTC. Encoded protein: CSVEVGLYEQYF.

This clone appeared a single time. This rearrangement joins TRBV29-1 to TRBJ2-1, with 7 positions matching TRBD1. J was trimmed by 7 bases and V by 3 bases; bases with no gene match: 6. The CDR3 is 13 amino acids. Per the germline V gene, CDR1 is SQVTM and CDR2 is ANQGSEA. CDR3 coding DNA: TGCAGCGTTGACGCTAAGACAGGGAATGAGCAGTTCTTC. Residues: CSVDAKTGNEQFF.

This clone was picked up one time. The V call is TRBV3-1 (or the pseudogene TRBV3-2), the J call TRBJ2-3; 10 nucleotides line up with TRBD1. The CDR3 covers 15 residues. J was trimmed by 3 bases and V by 0 bases; bases with no gene match: 0. Germline values: CDR1 LGHDT, CDR2 YNNKEL (reference sequence). CDR3: CASSQEGQGTDTQYF. In nucleotides, the CDR3 is TGTGCCAGCAGCCAAGAGGGACAGGGGACAGATACGCAGTATTTT.

The chain carries TRBV15 and TRBJ1-2, with 8 bases matching TRBD1. The length of the CDR3 is 15 residues. The trim removed 3 bases at V and 5 bases at J, leaving 8 bases unmatched. CDR1 and CDR2 (germline): LNHNV, YYDKDF (reference sequence). In DNA, the CDR3 is TGTGCCACCAGCAGTCCAGGACAGGGAAGTTATGGCTACACCTTC. Its protein product is CATSSPGQGSYGYTF.

This clone was recorded a few times. The chain combines TRBV15 with TRBJ2-5; D is perhaps TRBD1 (5 bases). Germline CDR1 and CDR2: LNHNV and YYDKDF (reference sequence). V gave up 8 bases and J gave up 1 base, with 14 bases separating them. This CDR3 has 14 amino acids. Here the CDR3 DNA reads TGTGCCACCGGTCTCGACAGAGCCCAAGAGACCCAGTACTTC. Translation: CATGLDRAQETQYF.

V usage is TRBV11-2 and J usage is TRBJ1-1; maybe TRBD1 (5 bases). CDR3 size: 14 residues. Trimming pared 3 bases from V and 3 bases from J, leaving 11 bases between. The germline V gene has CDR1 SGHAT and CDR2 FQNNGV. As DNA, the CDR3 is TGTGCCAGCAGCTTGGGACTCCAAGACACTGAAGCTTTCTTT. Translation: CASSLGLQDTEAFF. The complete variable domain, with remaining parts taken from reference TRBV11-2 and TRBJ1-1, reads EAGVAQSPRYKIIEKRQSVAFWCNPISGHATLYWYQQILGQGPKLLIQFQNNGVVDDSQLPKDRFSAERLKGVDSTLKIQPAKLEDSAVYLCASSLGLQDTEAFFGQGTRLTVV.

This clone was recorded many times. The chain couples TRBV5-6 to TRBJ1-4, with 9 bases fitting TRBD1. After removal of 2 bases from V and 6 bases from J, the junction contained 2 bases not matched to a gene. The CDR3 sequence is 14 residues long. CDR1 SGHDT and CDR2 YYEEEE come from the germline V gene. CDR3 nucleotide sequence: TGTGCCAGCAGCTTACAGGGGGCCGATGAAAAACTGTTTTTT. Protein: CASSLQGADEKLFF.

The chain joins TRBV4-1 to TRBJ2-3; possible D gene TRBD2, 6 bases. Per germline, CDR1 MGHRA and CDR2 YSYEKL. This CDR3 is 16 amino acids long. Between the trimmed V and J ends, which lost 0 bases and 0 bases, there was a span of 10 bases. The DNA of the CDR3 is TGCGCCAGCAGCCAAGAAGTAGCGGTCAGCACAGATACGCAGTATTTT. Translation: CASSQEVAVSTDTQYF.

This rearrangement joins TRBV7-2 to TRBJ1-6; 9 bases agree with TRBD1. V shed 3 bases, J shed 8 bases, and the junction held 2 bases outside the gene matches. Germline CDR1 is SGHTA and CDR2 is FQGNSA. The CDR3 is 14 residues long. The CDR3, as DNA: TGTGCCAGCAGCTTTACAGGGGGCGATTCACCCCTCCACTTT. Amino acids: CASSFTGGDSPLHF.